Each of the 13 T cell receptor beta chains below was sequenced from the same sample in a study of blood T cell repertoires in COVID-19 (dated by TCRdb to the early 2020s). Libraries were made using the immunoSEQ multiplex PCR assay. This immuneACCESS table, as held by TCRdb, lists in-frame sequences with V and J called but not all clones. Of the missing ones, under half trace to an unresolved V gene in checked studies; the others have no known cause. Within this sample are around 280,000 clones, with around 88% of them counted one time only. The ten largest account for less than 2.5% of the sample. Input material: peripheral blood. The receptors were gathered from a woman aged 30 to 39 who had recovered from COVID-19.

V usage is TRBV19 and J usage is TRBJ1-2; D is perhaps TRBD1 (5 bases). V lost 9 bases and J 7 bases, leaving 21 bases between the germline ends. Germline V gives CDR1 LNHDA, CDR2 SQIVND (reference sequence). This CDR3 spans 14 amino acids. For the CDR3, the DNA is TGTGCCAGGCCCGGGACTCCCGTTTGGGTTGGCTACACCTTC. This gives the protein CARPGTPVWVGYTF.

The J gene is TRBJ1-6, the V gene TRBV28; 7 bases match TRBD1. The CDR3 extends over 16 amino acids. Germline V gene lookup returns CDR1 MDHEN and CDR2 SYDVKM. Trimming removed 3 bases from V and 6 bases from J; junction bases left unmatched: 8. In DNA form, the CDR3 reads TGTGCCAGCAGTTTGGTTTGGACAGGCCCTAATTCACCCCTCCACTTT. Amino acid sequence: CASSLVWTGPNSPLHF.

The gene calls are TRBV5-1 and TRBJ1-3; TRBD1 agrees at 8 bases. Trimming took 3 bases from V and 0 from J; bases not matched to a gene: 5. The CDR3 is 16 residues long. The V gene's germline CDR1 is SGHRS and CDR2 YFSETQ. Written as DNA, the CDR3 is TGCGCCAGCAGCTCGGGACAGGTTTCCTCTGGAAACACCATATATTTT. Translation gives CASSSGQVSSGNTIYF.

This clone was seen a single time. In nucleotides, the CDR3 is TGTGCCAGCAGTGACAGGAATCAGCCCCAGCATTTT. Amino acid sequence: CASSDRNQPQHF. The chain employs TRBV12-3 or TRBV12-4 and TRBJ1-5; tentative D call: TRBD1 (6 bases). There are 12 residues in the CDR3. V lost 5 bases and J 4 bases, leaving 6 bases between the germline ends.

This clone was seen only a few times. The chain combines TRBV30 with TRBJ2-1; D might be TRBD2 (5 bases). CDR1 and CDR2 (germline): GTSNPN, SVGIG (reference sequence). The V end lost 5 bases, the J end lost 13 bases, and 15 bases lay between the germline ends. The length of the CDR3 is 11 residues. The CDR3 DNA follows: TGTGCCTGGCGGGCGAGGGAAAGACAGTTCTTC. It yields the protein CAWRARERQFF.

The J gene is TRBJ1-4, the V gene TRBV6-6; no reliable D call. This CDR3 comprises 15 residues. Trimming pared 2 bases from V and 2 bases from J, leaving 9 bases between. The germline CDR1 and CDR2 sequences are MNHNY and SVGAGI (reference sequence). CDR3 residues: CASSYPGDTNEKLFF. Here the CDR3 DNA reads TGTGCCAGCAGTTACCCCGGGGATACTAATGAAAAACTGTTTTTT.

This clone was counted once. The V and J genes are TRBV21-1 and TRBJ2-7; the table calls TRBD1, which could not be checked here. TRBV21-1 is recorded as a pseudogene. The CDR3 extends over 15 amino acids. The CDR3 sequence: CANIEARDSTYEQYF. The CDR3 nucleotides are TGTGCCAACATTGAAGCCCGGGACAGTACCTACGAGCAGTACTTC.

The chain carries TRBV6-5 and TRBJ1-2; D not certain. Trimming left V 5 bases short and J 0 bases short, with 7 bases between. The CDR3 consists of 13 residues. CDR1 and CDR2 (germline): MNHEY, SVGAGI. CDR3 in DNA: TGTGCCAGCAGTCACAGAACTAACTATGGCTACACCTTC. Amino acids: CASSHRTNYGYTF.

The chain uses TRBV6-5 and TRBJ2-1; the match to TRBD1 covers 10 bases. CDR1 is MNHEY, CDR2 SVGAGI, per germline. V trimming: 5 bases; J trimming: 6 bases; junction bases outside the gene matches: 7. The CDR3 is made up of 15 amino acids. The CDR3 DNA reads TGTGCCAGCAGTACGGGACAGGGGCTCGGCAATGAGCAGTTCTTC. Translation: CASSTGQGLGNEQFF.

The chain employs TRBV29-1 and TRBJ2-7, with D tentatively TRBD2 (7 bases). The V gene lost 7 bases and the J gene lost 6 bases, with 16 bases spanning the gap. Germline V CDR1 and CDR2: SQVTM, ANQGSEA. The CDR3 extends over 12 amino acids. The CDR3 reads CSALGGAGEQYF. The CDR3 coding sequence is TGCAGCGCACTGGGGGGGGCTGGCGAGCAGTACTTC.

This clone was observed once. The gene calls are TRBV2 and TRBJ1-2, with 8 bases that match TRBD1. The CDR3 spans 13 residues. With V trimmed by 7 bases and J by 3 bases, 4 bases remained unmatched. Germline V gives CDR1 SNHLY, CDR2 FYNNEI. CDR3 nucleotides: TGTGCCAGCAATGGACAGGGAGACTATGGCTACACCTTC. Protein sequence: CASNGQGDYGYTF.

This clone was observed a handful of times. The genes are TRBV19 and TRBJ1-2, with 11 nucleotides matching TRBD1. The J segment lost 2 bases and the V segment lost 4 bases, leaving 9 bases of the junction unmatched. This CDR3 contains 17 residues. The germline gives CDR1 LNHDA, CDR2 SQIVND (reference sequence). The CDR3 loop reads CASSKEWTGGLNYGYTF. DNA for the CDR3: TGTGCCAGTAGTAAAGAGTGGACAGGGGGCCTGAACTATGGCTACACCTTC.

This clone was observed a single time. The germline gene is not matched at one end of the junction; a read error may be the cause. The DNA for the CDR3 is TGCCCCAGCAGCCGCCAGGGGTCCCCACGCGAGCAGTACTTC. It encodes CPSSRQGSPREQYF. V gene TRBV4-1 combines with J gene TRBJ2-7, with D perhaps TRBD1 (6 bases). Germline CDR1 and CDR2: MGHRA and YSYEKL. This CDR3 spans 14 amino acids.